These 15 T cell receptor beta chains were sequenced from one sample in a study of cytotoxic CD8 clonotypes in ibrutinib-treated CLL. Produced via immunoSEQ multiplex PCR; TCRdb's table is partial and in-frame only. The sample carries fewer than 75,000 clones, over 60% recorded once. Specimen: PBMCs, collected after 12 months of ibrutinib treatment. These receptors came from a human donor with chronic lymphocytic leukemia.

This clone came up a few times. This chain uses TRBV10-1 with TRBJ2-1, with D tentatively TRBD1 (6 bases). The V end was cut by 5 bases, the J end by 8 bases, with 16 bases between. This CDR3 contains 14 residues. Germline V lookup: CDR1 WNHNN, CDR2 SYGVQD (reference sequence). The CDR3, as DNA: TGCGCCAGCAGTAGAAGACAGGTGGCCGATGAGCAGTTCTTC. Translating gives CASSRRQVADEQFF.

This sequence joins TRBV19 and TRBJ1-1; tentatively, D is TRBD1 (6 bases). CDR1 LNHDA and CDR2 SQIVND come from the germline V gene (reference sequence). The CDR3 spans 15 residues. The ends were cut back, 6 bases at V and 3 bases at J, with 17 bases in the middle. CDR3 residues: CASSSYGGPYTEAFF. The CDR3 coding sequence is TGTGCCAGTAGCTCTTACGGGGGGCCCTACACTGAAGCTTTCTTT.

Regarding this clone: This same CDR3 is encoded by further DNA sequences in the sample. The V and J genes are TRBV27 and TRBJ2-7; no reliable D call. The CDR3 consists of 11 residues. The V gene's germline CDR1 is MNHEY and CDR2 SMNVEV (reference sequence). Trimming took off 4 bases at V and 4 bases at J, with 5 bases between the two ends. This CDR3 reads CASSSDYEQYF. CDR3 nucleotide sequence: TGTGCCAGCAGTTCTGATTACGAGCAGTACTTC.

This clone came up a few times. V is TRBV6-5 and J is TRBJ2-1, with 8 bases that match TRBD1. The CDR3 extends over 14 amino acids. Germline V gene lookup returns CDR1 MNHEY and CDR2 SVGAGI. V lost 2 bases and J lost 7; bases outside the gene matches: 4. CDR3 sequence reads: CASSYGQGNNEQFF. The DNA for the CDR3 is TGTGCCAGCAGTTACGGACAGGGAAATAATGAGCAGTTCTTC.

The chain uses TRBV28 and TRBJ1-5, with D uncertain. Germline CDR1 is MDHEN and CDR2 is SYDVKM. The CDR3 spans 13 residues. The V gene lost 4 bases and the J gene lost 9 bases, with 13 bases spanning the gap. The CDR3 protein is CASSSLRGRPQHF. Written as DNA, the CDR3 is TGTGCCAGCAGTTCCTTACGGGGTAGGCCCCAGCATTTT.

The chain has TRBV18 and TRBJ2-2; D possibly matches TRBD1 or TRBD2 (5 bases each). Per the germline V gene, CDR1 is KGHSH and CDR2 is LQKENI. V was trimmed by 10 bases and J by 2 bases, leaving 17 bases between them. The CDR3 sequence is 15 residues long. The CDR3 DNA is TGTGCCACCCCACCCCCGGGGCAAAACACCGGGGAGCTGTTTTTT. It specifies CATPPPGQNTGELFF.

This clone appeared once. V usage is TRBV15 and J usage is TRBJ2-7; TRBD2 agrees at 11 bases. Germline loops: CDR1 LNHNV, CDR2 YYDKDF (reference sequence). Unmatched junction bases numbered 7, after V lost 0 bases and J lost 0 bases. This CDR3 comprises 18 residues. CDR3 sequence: CATSRDLSGGASSYEQYF. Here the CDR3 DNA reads TGTGCCACCAGCAGAGATCTTAGCGGGGGGGCCAGCTCCTACGAGCAGTACTTC.

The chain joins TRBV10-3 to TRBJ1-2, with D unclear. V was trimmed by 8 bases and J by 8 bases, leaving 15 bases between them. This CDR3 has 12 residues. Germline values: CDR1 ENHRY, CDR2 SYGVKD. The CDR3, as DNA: TGTGCCATCCCCGAAGAGGGTAACGGCTACACCTTC. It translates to CAIPEEGNGYTF.

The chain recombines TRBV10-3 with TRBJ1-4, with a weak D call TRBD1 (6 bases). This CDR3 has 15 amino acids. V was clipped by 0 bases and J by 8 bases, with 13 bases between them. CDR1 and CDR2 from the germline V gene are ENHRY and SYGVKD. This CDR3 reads CAISESSRGGEKLFF. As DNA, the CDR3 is TGTGCCATCAGTGAGTCCTCAAGGGGGGGAGAAAAACTGTTTTTT.

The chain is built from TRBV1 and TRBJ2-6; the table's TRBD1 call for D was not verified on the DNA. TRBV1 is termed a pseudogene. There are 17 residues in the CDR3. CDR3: CTSSLLRAQSRANVLTF. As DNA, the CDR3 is TGCACCAGCAGCTTGTTACGTGCACAAAGTCGGGCCAACGTCCTGACTTTC.

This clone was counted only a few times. The CDR3 sequence: CAISTGTSGNNEQFF. CDR3 nucleotides: TGTGCCATCAGTACCGGGACTAGCGGCAACAATGAGCAGTTCTTC. The chain carries TRBV10-3 and TRBJ2-1; TRBD2 agrees at 11 bases. The trim removed 5 bases at V and 5 bases at J, leaving 5 bases unmatched. The germline V gene has CDR1 ENHRY and CDR2 SYGVKD. This CDR3 has 15 amino acids.

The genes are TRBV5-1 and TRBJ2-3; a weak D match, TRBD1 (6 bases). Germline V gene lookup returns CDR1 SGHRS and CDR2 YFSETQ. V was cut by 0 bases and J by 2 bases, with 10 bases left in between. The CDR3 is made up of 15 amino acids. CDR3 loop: CASSLVTGPTDTQYF. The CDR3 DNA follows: TGCGCCAGCAGCTTGGTCACAGGGCCCACAGATACGCAGTATTTT.

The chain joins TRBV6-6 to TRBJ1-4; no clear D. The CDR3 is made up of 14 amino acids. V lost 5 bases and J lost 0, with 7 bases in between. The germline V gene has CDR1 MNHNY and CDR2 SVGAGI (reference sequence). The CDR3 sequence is CASSRQATNEKLFF. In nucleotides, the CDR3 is TGTGCCAGCAGTAGACAAGCAACTAATGAAAAACTGTTTTTT.

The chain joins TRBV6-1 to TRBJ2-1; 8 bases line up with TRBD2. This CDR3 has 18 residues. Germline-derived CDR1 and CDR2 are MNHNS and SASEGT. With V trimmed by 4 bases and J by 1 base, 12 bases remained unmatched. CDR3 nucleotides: TGTGCCAGCAGTGTCCCCCTTCGGGAGCGGGAGTCCTACAATGAGCAGTTCTTC. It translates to CASSVPLRERESYNEQFF.

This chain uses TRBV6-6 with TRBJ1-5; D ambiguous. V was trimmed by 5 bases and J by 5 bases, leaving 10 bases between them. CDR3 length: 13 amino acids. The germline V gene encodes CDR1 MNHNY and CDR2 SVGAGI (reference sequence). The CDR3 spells CASSQKTYQPQHF. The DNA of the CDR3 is TGTGCCAGCAGTCAAAAGACCTATCAGCCCCAGCATTTT.